Following are 23 T cell receptor beta chains from one sample sequenced in a study of early T cells in non-severe SARS-CoV-2 infection. TCRdb reprocessed the 5' RACE reads via MiXCR and lists one record per CDR3 protein. This table holds 40,000 to 55,000 distinct CDR3 sequences, around 6.3% found once. This material consisted of whole blood, taken at baseline. The receptors derive from an adult who was a healthcare worker with PCR-confirmed SARS-CoV-2 infection or an uninfected control (not recorded which).

This clonotype was recorded at least ten times. The chain has TRBV4-1 and TRBJ2-1; perhaps TRBD1 as D (5 bases). The CDR3 length is 13 residues. Trimming stripped 4 bases from V and 7 bases from J, with 11 bases between. Per germline, CDR1 MGHRA and CDR2 YSYEKL. DNA of the CDR3: TGCGCCAGCAGCCTCAAACCAGGGAATGAGCAGTTCTTC. Its protein product is CASSLKPGNEQFF.

The sample holds many counts of this clonotype. The gene calls are TRBV28 and TRBJ2-1; 8 bases fit TRBD2. The CDR3 is made up of 11 amino acids. J lost 12 bases, V lost 5 bases, and 3 bases had no gene match. The germline V gene has CDR1 MDHEN and CDR2 SYDVKM. This chain's CDR3 is CASSKRETQFF. The CDR3 DNA reads TGTGCCAGCAGTAAGCGGGAGACGCAGTTCTTC.

This clonotype was found many times. The V gene is TRBV20-1, the J gene TRBJ2-1, with 7 nucleotides matching TRBD2. The length of the CDR3 is 12 residues. CDR1 and CDR2 from the germline V gene are DFQATT and SNEGSKA (reference sequence). V lost 4 bases, J lost 10 bases, and 7 bases stayed unmatched. The DNA for the CDR3 is TGCAGTGCTAAGGGAGGGCCTGGGGAGCAGTTCTTC. It specifies CSAKGGPGEQFF.

This clonotype was detected many times. V usage is TRBV6-2 or TRBV6-3 and J usage is TRBJ2-7; 10 bases match TRBD1. The CDR3 has 14 residues. Unmatched junction bases numbered 5, after V lost 4 bases and J lost 5 bases. The germline V gene encodes CDR1 MNHEY and CDR2 SVGEGT. In DNA, the CDR3 is TGTGCCAGCAGTTTCGCAGGGACAGGGGACGAGCAGTACTTC. It codes for CASSFAGTGDEQYF.

This clonotype was counted at least ten times. This chain connects TRBV12-3 or TRBV12-4 to TRBJ2-5, with 10 positions matching TRBD2. The CDR3 loop spans 14 amino acids. With 7 bases clipped from V and 4 bases from J, the junction kept 6 bases outside the gene matches. The CDR3 loop is CASTLTSGSETQYF. CDR3 nucleotide sequence: TGTGCCAGCACATTGACTAGCGGGTCAGAGACCCAGTACTTC.

This clonotype appeared many times. The chain uses TRBV12-3 or TRBV12-4 and TRBJ2-1; 7 bases are a match to TRBD2. CDR3 size: 13 residues. V shed 6 bases, J shed 8 bases, and the junction held 7 bases outside the gene matches. The CDR3: CASRPGTTHEQFF. DNA for the CDR3: TGTGCCAGCAGGCCCGGGACTACCCATGAGCAGTTCTTC.

This clonotype was recorded at least ten times. The chain couples TRBV15 to TRBJ1-5; D gene uncertain. The CDR3 runs to 14 residues. The germline V gene encodes CDR1 LNHNV and CDR2 YYDKDF (reference sequence). Trimming stripped 6 bases from V and 6 bases from J, with 15 bases between. The CDR3 nucleotides are TGTGCCACCAGATCCGGGGTTTCCACTCAGCCCCAGCATTTT. Protein: CATRSGVSTQPQHF. Supplemented by reference TRBV15 and TRBJ1-5, the full variable domain reads DAMVIQNPRYQVTQFGKPVTLSCSQTLNHNVMYWYQQKSSQAPKLLFHYYDKDFNNEADTPDNFQSRRPNTSFCFLDIRSPGLGDTAMYLCATRSGVSTQPQHFGDGTRLSIL.

This clonotype occurred many times. As DNA, the CDR3 is TGCAGTGCCTTCCAAGGGGGGAGGGCCGGTCCCCCCTACGAGCAGTACTTC. It encodes CSAFQGGRAGPPYEQYF. The chain couples TRBV20-1 to TRBJ2-7; the D gene is possibly TRBD2 (7 bases). With 6 bases removed from V and 2 bases from J, the gap between germline ends came to 26 bases. Germline CDR1 DFQATT, CDR2 SNEGSKA (reference sequence). CDR3 length: 17 residues.

This clonotype was seen a handful of times. The chain links TRBV7-8 to TRBJ2-2, with D possibly TRBD2 on 6 matching bases. The length of the CDR3 is 14 residues. Germline V gene lookup returns CDR1 SGHVS and CDR2 FQNEAQ. V lost 1 base and J lost 6, with 9 bases in between. Here the CDR3 DNA reads TGTGCCAGCAGCTTAGGCACTAGCTCCGGGGAGCTGTTTTTT. This gives the protein CASSLGTSSGELFF.

In this sample, this clonotype turned up many times. The V gene is TRBV19, the J gene TRBJ2-1, with D perhaps matching TRBD1 (7 bases). V lost 2 bases, J lost 8 bases, and 19 bases lay in between. Germline-derived CDR1 and CDR2 are LNHDA and SQIVND (reference sequence). The length of the CDR3 is 16 residues. CDR3 sequence: CASSISFPQGGDEQFF. In DNA form, the CDR3 reads TGTGCCAGTAGTATAAGCTTCCCGCAGGGGGGTGATGAGCAGTTCTTC. The complete variable domain, with remaining parts taken from reference TRBV19 and TRBJ2-1, reads DGGITQSPKYLFRKEGQNVTLSCEQNLNHDAMYWYRQDPGQGLRLIYYSQIVNDFQKGDIAEGYSVSREKKESFPLTVTSAQKNPTAFYLCASSISFPQGGDEQFFGPGTRLTVL.

Only a few counts were recorded for this clonotype. The gene calls are TRBV18 and TRBJ2-5, with D perhaps matching TRBD2 (5 bases). Germline CDR1 KGHSH, CDR2 LQKENI. The CDR3 consists of 16 residues. The V and J ends lost 3 bases and 1 base respectively, with 15 bases between them. DNA of the CDR3: TGTGCCAGCTCACCGTTCGGAGGTGAGAGCCAAGAGACCCAGTACTTC. Protein sequence: CASSPFGGESQETQYF.

The chain has TRBV5-1 and TRBJ2-4; TRBD1 matches 7 bases. Per the germline V gene, CDR1 is SGHRS and CDR2 is YFSETQ. V was clipped by 8 bases and J by 4 bases; unmatched bases: 9. This CDR3 spans 14 amino acids. CDR3 coding DNA: TGCGCCAGTGCCCAAGGGGGACAGAAAAACATTCAGTACTTC. Its translation: CASAQGGQKNIQYF.

Ten or more counts support this clonotype. The chain combines TRBV5-1 with TRBJ1-2; 12 bases align to TRBD1. CDR3 length equals 18 residues. Trimming cost V 4 bases and J 5 bases; bases outside gene matches: 15. Germline assignment: CDR1 SGHRS and CDR2 YFSETQ. The chain's CDR3 is CASSGAGTGGAGLYGYTF. In DNA form, the CDR3 reads TGCGCCAGCAGCGGAGCCGGGACAGGGGGCGCGGGTCTGTATGGCTACACCTTC.

The chain employs TRBV18 and TRBJ2-5, with 8 bases that match TRBD1. The length of the CDR3 is 14 residues. CDR1 is KGHSH, CDR2 LQKENI, per germline. The ends lost 5 bases at V and 3 bases at J; junction bases unmatched: 5. The CDR3 DNA is TGTGCCAGCTCAAGACAGGGGTGGGAAGAGACCCAGTACTTC. Amino acids: CASSRQGWEETQYF.

This clonotype was seen many times. V gene TRBV20-1 combines with J gene TRBJ2-7; no clear D. Trimming cost V 0 bases and J 2 bases, with 17 bases left between them. The CDR3 is 16 amino acids. The germline CDR1 and CDR2 sequences are DFQATT and SNEGSKA (reference sequence). CDR3 nucleotides: TGCAGTGCTAGAGACCCCCGGGCCCGCCACACCTACGAGCAGTACTTC. It specifies CSARDPRARHTYEQYF.

This clonotype was observed a few times. The chain couples TRBV11-3 to TRBJ1-1; no definite D call. This CDR3 has 13 amino acids. Between the trimmed V and J ends, which lost 3 bases and 1 base, there was a span of 6 bases. In germline, CDR1 is SGHNT, CDR2 YENEEA. CDR3 region: CASSFRRNTEAFF. For the CDR3, the DNA is TGTGCCAGCAGCTTTAGGAGGAACACTGAAGCTTTCTTT.

This clonotype has a count of ten or more. The chain uses TRBV29-1 and TRBJ2-1; the match to TRBD2 covers 8 bases. Germline CDR1 is SQVTM and CDR2 is ANQGSEA. The CDR3 runs 14 residues. V was clipped by 2 bases and J by 9 bases; unmatched bases: 9. The CDR3 sequence is CSVERPNSGAEQFF. CDR3 in DNA: TGCAGCGTTGAAAGACCGAATAGCGGGGCTGAGCAGTTCTTC.

This clonotype has a count of ten or more. This chain connects TRBV6-6 to TRBJ2-1; perhaps TRBD2 as D (6 bases). The V gene lost 3 bases and the J gene lost 9 bases, with 18 bases spanning the gap. CDR1 and CDR2 (germline): MNHNY, SVGAGI (reference sequence). The CDR3 spans 15 residues. In DNA, the CDR3 is TGTGCCAGCAGTTATAAGATCGGGAGCGAGGGTGAGCAGTTCTTC. Amino acids: CASSYKIGSEGEQFF.

This chain uses TRBV28 with TRBJ2-7; D call uncertain. This CDR3 is 13 amino acids long. CDR1 is MDHEN and CDR2 is SYDVKM in the germline V gene. Trimming removed 7 bases at V and 2 bases at J, with 12 bases between. This CDR3 reads CASTRSSTYEQYF. The CDR3 DNA follows: TGTGCCAGCACCCGGAGTTCCACCTACGAGCAGTACTTC. The entire variable domain, with the rest obtained from reference TRBV28 and TRBJ2-7, is as follows: DVKVTQSSRYLVKRTGEKVFLECVQDMDHENMFWYRQDPGLGLRLIYFSYDVKMKEKGDIPEGYSVSREKKERFSLILESASTNQTSMYLCASTRSSTYEQYFGPGTRLTVT.

This clonotype was counted many times. This chain links TRBV28 with TRBJ2-2, with a possible D match to TRBD1 (5 bases). This CDR3 spans 14 amino acids. The germline V gene encodes CDR1 MDHEN and CDR2 SYDVKM. Trimming cost V 4 bases and J 6 bases, with 12 bases left between them. CDR3 bases: TGTGCCAGCAGTTATCAGTGGGGCGCCGGGGAGCTGTTTTTT. Protein: CASSYQWGAGELFF.

This clonotype was counted a few times. V usage is TRBV6-1 and J usage is TRBJ1-5; D perhaps matches TRBD1 (6 bases). The germline V and J ends were trimmed by 5 bases and 3 bases, with 11 bases remaining between them. Germline CDR1 MNHNS, CDR2 SASEGT. The CDR3 length is 14 residues. CDR3 sequence (DNA): TGTGCCAGCAGTTTAGGACAGTACAATCAGCCCCAGCATTTT. It specifies CASSLGQYNQPQHF.

This clonotype was observed a handful of times. The chain recombines TRBV3-1 with TRBJ1-2; D not resolved. CDR3 length: 15 amino acids. Trimming removed 0 bases from V and 2 bases from J, with 10 bases in between. CDR1 and CDR2 (germline): LGHDT, YNNKEL (reference sequence). The CDR3 nucleotides are TGTGCCAGCAGCCAAGATGTAATGGAGAACTATGGCTACACCTTC. Translated, it gives CASSQDVMENYGYTF.

As to this clonotype: A much larger clone lies a single base off, so this may be a read error. V gene TRBV11-2 combines with J gene TRBJ2-1; weak D call: TRBD1 (6 bases). The CDR3 loop spans 13 amino acids. CDR1 SGHAT and CDR2 FQNNGV come from the germline V gene. The V end was cut by 2 bases, the J end by 8 bases, with 10 bases between. CDR3 residues: CASSLMRGYEQFF. The CDR3 nucleotides are TGTGCCAGCAGCTTAATGAGGGGGTATGAGCAGTTCTTC.